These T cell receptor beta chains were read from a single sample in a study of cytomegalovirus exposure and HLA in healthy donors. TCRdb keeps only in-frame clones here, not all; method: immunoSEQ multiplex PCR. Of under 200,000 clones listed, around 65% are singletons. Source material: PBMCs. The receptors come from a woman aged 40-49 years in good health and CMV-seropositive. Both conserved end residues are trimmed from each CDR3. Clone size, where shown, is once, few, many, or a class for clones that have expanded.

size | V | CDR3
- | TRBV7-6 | ASSQGLATTETQY
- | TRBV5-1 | ASSLSTGLNEQY
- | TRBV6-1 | ASSGRATGPSHGYT
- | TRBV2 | ASSEGQGQGINVLT
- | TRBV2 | ASSGGDSGTEAF
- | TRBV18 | ASSPPGGHQYNEQF
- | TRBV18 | ASSPSGTGVNEQY
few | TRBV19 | ASSIPGQGYGYT
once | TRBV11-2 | ASSLVSGVYEQY
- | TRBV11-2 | ASSLKGGAYYEQY
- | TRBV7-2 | ASSLRAASGGSYEQY
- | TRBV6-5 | AIVGGGHEQY
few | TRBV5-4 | ASSLGRDSLGGVADTQY
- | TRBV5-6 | ASTPAGGASGNSPLH
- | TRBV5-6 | ASSFGRANEKLF
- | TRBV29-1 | SVEAGMGFNGWGYT
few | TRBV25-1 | ASSALVAGSTDTQY